The next 22 T cell receptor beta chains were all read from a single sample in a study of shared clonotypes between healthy human individuals. Measured with immunoSEQ multiplex PCR; TCRdb has only the in-frame clones, and not every one. The sample has roughly 1 million clones, around four fifths seen once. The sequencing sample was made of memory CD4+ T cells sorted from blood. Described subset: CD45RA-negative fraction. The source of these receptors is a man between 18 and 29 years old in good health.

The genes are TRBV5-8 and TRBJ2-1; TRBD2 matches 11 bases. Germline CDR1 reads SGHTS; CDR2 reads YDEGEE. V was clipped by 0 bases and J by 7 bases; unmatched bases: 3. The CDR3 is 15 residues long. The CDR3 DNA reads as TGTGCCAGCAGCTTGGCACTAGCGGGAGTGAATGAGCAGTTCTTC. Protein sequence: CASSLALAGVNEQFF.

The chain is built from TRBV6-6 and TRBJ1-1; D not resolved. Germline values: CDR1 MNHNY, CDR2 SVGAGI (reference sequence). Trimming left V 7 bases short and J 4 bases short, with 22 bases between. CDR3 length: 16 residues. CDR3 in amino acids: CASTKASGSLGTEAFF. CDR3 nucleotide sequence: TGTGCCAGCACAAAAGCGTCGGGTAGTTTAGGCACTGAAGCTTTCTTT.

The chain joins TRBV21-1 to TRBJ1-1. TRBV21-1 is recorded as a pseudogene. The CDR3 runs 15 residues. CDR3: CASSKFNREDTEAFF. CDR3 bases: TGTGCCAGCAGCAAATTCAACAGAGAGGACACTGAAGCTTTCTTT.

This clone was recorded once. The chain recombines TRBV10-3 with TRBJ2-2; D possibly corresponds to TRBD2 (5 bases). The CDR3 is made up of 14 amino acids. The V end lost 0 bases, the J end lost 5 bases, and 7 bases lay between the germline ends. Per germline, CDR1 ENHRY and CDR2 SYGVKD. The CDR3 nucleotides read TGTGCCATCAGTGAGTCCTGGGAGACCGGGGAGCTGTTTTTT. As protein: CAISESWETGELFF.

Points on this clone: A much larger clone lies one base from this, so it may be a read error. The chain carries TRBV7-2 and TRBJ1-1; no reliable D call. Per the germline V gene, CDR1 is SGHTA and CDR2 is FQGNSA. The CDR3 contains 13 residues. Trimming removed 2 bases from V and 1 base from J, with 5 bases in between. This chain's CDR3 is CASSLIGNTEAFF. DNA of the CDR3: TGTGCCAGCAGCTTAATAGGGAACACTGAAGCTTTCTTT.

V and J are TRBV6-1 and TRBJ1-1; D remains unclear. This CDR3 has 13 residues. Trimming took off 5 bases at V and 1 base at J, with 8 bases between the two ends. The germline gives CDR1 MNHNS, CDR2 SASEGT. The CDR3 DNA follows: TGTGCCAGCAGTTCCACACCGAACACTGAAGCTTTCTTT. The encoded protein is CASSSTPNTEAFF.

The chain joins TRBV10-1 to TRBJ2-2, with no clear D. CDR1 is WNHNN, CDR2 SYGVQD, per germline (reference sequence). Between the trimmed V and J ends, which lost 0 bases and 8 bases, there was a span of 7 bases. The CDR3 is 13 amino acids. The chain's CDR3 is CASSESVAGELFF. Here the CDR3 DNA reads TGCGCCAGCAGTGAGTCGGTGGCGGGGGAGCTGTTTTTT.

This chain joins TRBV7-9 and TRBJ2-7, with TRBD1 identical over 10 bases. Germline V gene sequence: CDR1 SEHNR, CDR2 FQNEAQ (reference sequence). Germline trimming cut 7 bases from V and 2 bases from J; bases unmatched to any gene: 8. The CDR3 totals 15 residues. The CDR3 region is CASTEGGQGPYEQYF. The CDR3 DNA reads as TGTGCCAGCACCGAGGGGGGACAGGGGCCCTACGAGCAGTACTTC.

The gene calls are TRBV7-9 and TRBJ1-1; D is ambiguous. V dropped 5 bases and J dropped 4 bases, with 11 bases sitting between them. Germline values: CDR1 SEHNR, CDR2 FQNEAQ (reference sequence). CDR3 size: 13 residues. The CDR3 coding sequence is TGTGCCAGCAGCCCCCGAGTCTTCACTGAAGCTTTCTTT. Translating gives CASSPRVFTEAFF.

The chain combines TRBV27 with TRBJ1-6, with a tentative D call TRBD1 (6 bases). V lost 2 bases to trimming and J lost 9 bases, with 23 bases between them. This CDR3 region has 18 residues. Germline values: CDR1 MNHEY, CDR2 SMNVEV (reference sequence). The CDR3 nucleotides read TGTGCCAGCAGTTTAAGGGGACCGGGACACCCAGTCTCTTCACCCCTCCACTTT. Translated: CASSLRGPGHPVSSPLHF.

As to this clone: Other DNA sequences from this sample encode an identical CDR3 as well. The chain has TRBV6-5 and TRBJ1-5; TRBD1 aligns across 7 bases. V trimming: 0 bases; J trimming: 7 bases; junction bases outside the gene matches: 0. The CDR3 length is 13 residues. Germline V gives CDR1 MNHEY, CDR2 SVGAGI. CDR3 amino acids: CASSYSTGQPQHF. The CDR3 nucleotides are TGTGCCAGCAGTTACTCGACAGGGCAGCCCCAGCATTTT.

This clone was observed a few times. The CDR3, as DNA: TGTGCCAGCAGTCCGTGGGACGGTCATTCACCCCTCCACTTT. This codes for CASSPWDGHSPLHF. This sequence joins TRBV28 and TRBJ1-6; tentatively, D is TRBD1 (5 bases). The CDR3 sequence is 14 residues long. Trimming stripped 5 bases from V and 8 bases from J, with 13 bases between. CDR1 is MDHEN, CDR2 SYDVKM, per germline.

This chain links TRBV9 with TRBJ1-2; 8 nucleotides align to TRBD1. Losses at the gene ends were 5 bases for V and 0 bases for J; bases not matched to a gene: 21. Germline V lookup: CDR1 SGDLS, CDR2 YYNGEE. The CDR3 is 20 residues long. CDR3 loop: CASRLSPLRDRWFPNYGYTF. The DNA for the CDR3 is TGTGCCAGCAGACTTTCCCCGTTGCGGGACAGGTGGTTTCCTAACTATGGCTACACCTTC.

The genes are TRBV6-5 and TRBJ1-2; TRBD1 aligns across 7 bases. After removal of 2 bases from V and 4 bases from J, the junction contained 4 bases not matched to a gene. CDR3 size: 14 residues. Germline V gene data show CDR1 as MNHEY and CDR2 as SVGAGI. The CDR3 coding sequence is TGTGCCAGCAGTTACGCCAGGGGGAGCTATGGCTACACCTTC. This gives the protein CASSYARGSYGYTF.

This clone was detected a few times. This specimen includes other DNA sequences encoding the same CDR3. In DNA form, the CDR3 reads TGCGCCAGCAGCTTGGCACAGGGGAGCTATGGCTACACCTTC. Amino acid sequence: CASSLAQGSYGYTF. V is TRBV5-1 and J is TRBJ1-2, with 7 bases identical to TRBD1. This CDR3 has 14 residues. Germline V gene data show CDR1 as SGHRS and CDR2 as YFSETQ. The V segment lost 0 bases and the J segment 4 bases; nucleotides outside the gene matches: 3.

This clone was observed a handful of times. The J gene is TRBJ1-5, the V gene TRBV7-9, with D tentatively TRBD1 (6 bases). The V gene's germline CDR1 is SEHNR and CDR2 FQNEAQ (reference sequence). Trimming shortened V by 4 bases and J by 4 bases, and 14 bases separated the two germline ends. This CDR3 has 15 residues. The CDR3, as DNA: TGTGCCAGCAGCTCGGAAGGGGGGGCAAATCAGCCCCAGCATTTT. Its protein is CASSSEGGANQPQHF. Filled out from reference TRBV7-9 and TRBJ1-5, the complete variable domain reads DTGVSQNPRHKITKRGQNVTFRCDPISEHNRLYWYRQTLGQGPEFLTYFQNEAQLEKSRLLSDRFSAERPKGSFSTLEIQRTEQGDSAMYLCASSSEGGANQPQHFGDGTRLSIL.

A note on this clone: The sample has other DNA sequences that encode this CDR3 too. The V call is TRBV10-3, the J call TRBJ2-2; D possibly corresponds to TRBD1 (5 bases). The V gene lost 6 bases and the J gene lost 1 base, with 9 bases spanning the gap. The germline V gene has CDR1 ENHRY and CDR2 SYGVKD. The length of the CDR3 is 14 residues. CDR3 in DNA: TGTGCCATCAGGGGAACAGGGAACACCGGGGAGCTGTTTTTT. This translates into CAIRGTGNTGELFF.

This chain links TRBV11-2 with TRBJ1-2; 8 positions match TRBD1. Trimming took 5 bases from V and 8 from J; bases not matched to a gene: 7. The CDR3 runs 13 residues. Per germline, CDR1 SGHAT and CDR2 FQNNGV. This CDR3 reads CASSPTGAGGYTF. Here the CDR3 DNA reads TGTGCCAGCAGCCCGACAGGGGCTGGAGGCTACACCTTC.

As concerns this clone: Within the sample, other DNA sequences also encode this same CDR3. The rearrangement joins TRBV5-1 to TRBJ2-3; D is uncertain. The V end was cut by 0 bases, the J end by 4 bases, with 9 bases between. Germline values: CDR1 SGHRS, CDR2 YFSETQ. The CDR3 length is 14 residues. CDR3 DNA: TGCGCCAGCAGCTTGGACGTGGGTCCAGATACGCAGTATTTT. This sequence encodes CASSLDVGPDTQYF.

The chain is built from TRBV18 and TRBJ1-1; a possible D gene is TRBD1 (6 bases). The CDR3 consists of 15 residues. Trimming took 6 bases from V and 6 from J, leaving 20 bases between them. Germline-derived CDR1 and CDR2 are KGHSH and LQKENI. CDR3 bases: TGTGCCAGCTCCGTGGACAGTTATCGCCCCTCTGAAGCTTTCTTT. Translated, it gives CASSVDSYRPSEAFF.

The chain joins TRBV2 to TRBJ2-3; 7 bases fit TRBD1. With V trimmed by 0 bases and J by 5 bases, 11 bases remained unmatched. CDR1 and CDR2 from the germline V gene are SNHLY and FYNNEI. This CDR3 is 17 amino acids long. The CDR3 DNA reads as TGTGCCAGCAGTGAAGCGCCCTATCAGACAGGGATAGATACGCAGTATTTT. It specifies CASSEAPYQTGIDTQYF.

The chain employs TRBV6-6 and TRBJ2-3; possibly TRBD1 or TRBD2 for D (5 bases each). The CDR3 is 14 residues long. Germline V gives CDR1 MNHNY, CDR2 SVGAGI (reference sequence). V was trimmed by 4 bases and J by 3 bases, leaving 11 bases between them. This chain's CDR3 is CASSLRGATDTQYF. The CDR3 bases are TGTGCCAGCAGTTTGAGGGGTGCGACAGATACGCAGTATTTT.